One and the same sample provided the 22 T cell receptor beta chains below, sequenced in a study of T cell changes during pregnancy in multiple sclerosis. Sequenced by immunoSEQ multiplex PCR; TCRdb stores in-frame clones only, minus some. The sample has around 48,000 clones, 88% seen once; the top ten hold 1% to 1.5%. This specimen was CD4+ T cells from peripheral blood mononuclear cells, taken in the second trimester of pregnancy. The receptors stem from a female donor with multiple sclerosis, enrolled in a pregnancy study.

A note on this clone: Other nucleotide sequences in the sample specify the same CDR3. The V call is TRBV7-3, the J call TRBJ2-5, with 9 bases matching TRBD2. Germline V gene sequence: CDR1 SGHTA, CDR2 FQGTGA. With V trimmed by 3 bases and J by 5 bases, 1 base remained unmatched. The CDR3 consists of 13 residues. The CDR3 DNA reads TGTGCCAGCAGCTTGCGGGAGGGTGAGACCCAGTACTTC. It encodes CASSLREGETQYF. The whole variable domain, remainder taken from reference TRBV7-3 and TRBJ2-5, is GAGVSQTPSNKVTEKGKYVELRCDPISGHTALYWYRQSLGQGPEFLIYFQGTGAADDSGLPNDRFFAVRPEGSVSTLKIQRTERGDSAVYLCASSLREGETQYFGPGTRLLVL.

The rearrangement links TRBV7-9 to TRBJ1-2, with 8 bases lining up with TRBD1. Germline V gene data show CDR1 as SEHNR and CDR2 as FQNEAQ (reference sequence). With 5 bases clipped from V and 6 bases from J, the junction kept 11 bases outside the gene matches. The CDR3 has 15 amino acids. CDR3 coding DNA: TGTGCCAGCAGCCTAAGGAGGACAGGGACGGATGGCTACACCTTC. It specifies CASSLRRTGTDGYTF.

V is TRBV30 and J is TRBJ1-3; TRBD1 agrees at 9 bases. CDR1 and CDR2 (germline): GTSNPN, SVGIG (reference sequence). The CDR3 length is 16 residues. The V segment lost 0 bases and the J segment 4 bases; nucleotides outside the gene matches: 7. The CDR3 reads CAWSVLQGALGNTIYF. The DNA of the CDR3 is TGTGCCTGGAGTGTACTACAGGGGGCCTTGGGAAACACCATATATTTT. Full variable domain (rest looked up from reference TRBV30 and TRBJ1-3): SQTIHQWPATLVQPVGSPLSLECTVEGTSNPNLYWYRQAAGRGLQLLFYSVGIGQISSEVPQNLSASRPQDRQFILSSKKLLLSDSGFYLCAWSVLQGALGNTIYFGEGSWLTVV.

V is TRBV14 and J is TRBJ1-2; weak D call: TRBD1 (6 bases). The CDR3 is made up of 16 amino acids. Germline V gene data show CDR1 as SGHDN and CDR2 as FVKESK. V was pared by 0 bases and J by 2 bases, with 13 bases between. CDR3 nucleotides: TGTGCCAGCAGCCAAGATCTACCTAGGGGGAACTATGGCTACACCTTC. Its protein is CASSQDLPRGNYGYTF.

The chain uses TRBV7-6 and TRBJ2-7, with 8 bases aligning to TRBD2. V shed 5 bases and J 5 bases; nucleotides not matched to a gene: 8. The CDR3 consists of 14 residues. Per germline, CDR1 SGHVS and CDR2 FNYEAQ. The DNA of the CDR3 is TGTGCCAGCAGCCCTCCCGGGGGGGGCCACGAGCAGTACTTC. It translates to CASSPPGGGHEQYF.

This chain uses TRBV28 with TRBJ1-2; TRBD1 matches 11 bases. Trimming took 4 bases from V and 8 from J; bases not matched to a gene: 3. Germline CDR1 and CDR2: MDHEN and SYDVKM. The CDR3 covers 13 residues. The CDR3, as DNA: TGTGCCAGCAGTTGGACAGGGGGCGGAGGCTACACCTTC. As protein: CASSWTGGGGYTF.

The rearrangement links TRBV11-2 to TRBJ2-7, with 13 bases lining up with TRBD2. The V and J ends lost 3 bases and 3 bases, in that order; junction bases with no gene match: 14. The CDR3 consists of 19 residues. From germline, CDR1 is SGHAT and CDR2 FQNNGV. The CDR3: CASSLGRGTRLAGGYEQYF. The CDR3 DNA reads as TGTGCCAGCAGCTTGGGCAGGGGGACAAGACTAGCGGGAGGCTACGAGCAGTACTTC.

The CDR3 protein is CAWSLSSSYGEQYF. The DNA of the CDR3 is TGTGCCTGGAGTTTGAGCAGCTCCTACGGGGAGCAGTACTTC. The V gene is TRBV30, the J gene TRBJ2-7; D gene unclear. The CDR3 runs 14 residues. V was trimmed by 2 bases and J by 7 bases, leaving 18 bases between them. The germline CDR1 and CDR2 sequences are GTSNPN and SVGIG (reference sequence).

Written as DNA, the CDR3 is TGTGCCAGCAGCTTGGTCGGGGAGAGCTCCTACAATGAGCAGTTCTTC. Translation: CASSLVGESSYNEQFF. The chain combines TRBV5-4 with TRBJ2-1, with D maybe TRBD2 (5 bases). Germline values: CDR1 SGHNT, CDR2 YYREEE (reference sequence). Trimming cost V 0 bases and J 0 bases, with 10 bases left between them. The CDR3 totals 16 residues.

The chain combines TRBV19 with TRBJ2-1, with 11 bases matching TRBD2. This CDR3 region has 16 residues. Unmatched junction bases numbered 8, after V lost 4 bases and J lost 6 bases. Germline assignment: CDR1 LNHDA and CDR2 SQIVND (reference sequence). The CDR3 bases are TGTGCCAGTAGTAGTAGCGGGAGGGCCTGGTCCAATGAGCAGTTCTTC. This gives the protein CASSSSGRAWSNEQFF.

The chain is built from TRBV30 and TRBJ1-4; D uncertain. Germline CDR1 reads GTSNPN; CDR2 reads SVGIG (reference sequence). The CDR3 has 18 residues. V was trimmed by 0 bases and J by 1 base, leaving 18 bases between them. The CDR3, as DNA: TGTGCCTGGAGTGTTGGCCCGTTAGCGGGTGTAACTAATGAAAAACTGTTTTTT. It specifies CAWSVGPLAGVTNEKLFF.

The chain joins TRBV11-3 to TRBJ1-1; TRBD1 agrees at 8 bases. This CDR3 is 13 amino acids long. CDR1 SGHNT and CDR2 YENEEA come from the germline V gene. Trimming at V came to 5 bases and at J to 6 bases, leaving 5 bases not matched to a gene. CDR3: CASSRMTGAEAFF. CDR3 nucleotide sequence: TGTGCCAGCAGCCGAATGACAGGGGCTGAAGCTTTCTTT.

This sequence joins TRBV9 and TRBJ2-4, with 7 bases fitting TRBD1. V was pared by 0 bases and J by 6 bases, with 0 bases of the junction left unmatched. Germline V gene data show CDR1 as SGDLS and CDR2 as YYNGEE. The CDR3 consists of 13 residues. CDR3 residues: CASSVDRGNIQYF. In DNA form, the CDR3 reads TGTGCCAGCAGCGTAGACAGGGGAAACATTCAGTACTTC.

The chain uses TRBV11-2 and TRBJ1-4, with D perhaps matching TRBD1 (5 bases). The CDR3 extends over 15 amino acids. Germline CDR1 reads SGHAT; CDR2 reads FQNNGV. V lost 0 bases to trimming and J lost 6 bases, with 11 bases between them. In DNA form, the CDR3 reads TGTGCCAGCAGCTTAGAGGGGGGAGGCCATGAAAAACTGTTTTTT. Translated: CASSLEGGGHEKLFF.

This chain joins TRBV21-1 and TRBJ2-7; the D call TRBD1 from the table was never checked on the DNA. TRBV21-1 constitutes a pseudogene. The CDR3 is 16 amino acids. The CDR3 here is CASKRLRDRATYEQYF. The CDR3 DNA reads TGTGCCAGCAAACGTCTTAGGGACAGGGCCACCTACGAGCAGTACTTC.

This clone was detected once. This chain uses TRBV5-4 with TRBJ2-2, with TRBD1 matching over 9 bases. The CDR3 covers 15 residues. V shed 3 bases, J shed 4 bases, and the junction held 4 bases outside the gene matches. Looked up from germline, CDR1 is SGHNT and CDR2 is YYREEE (reference sequence). The CDR3 sequence is CASSSGQGFTGELFF. In DNA form, the CDR3 reads TGTGCCAGCAGCTCGGGACAGGGATTCACCGGGGAGCTGTTTTTT.

The chain is built from TRBV20-1 and TRBJ2-5; tentative D call: TRBD1 (6 bases). Trimming shortened V by 6 bases and J by 2 bases, and 7 bases separated the two germline ends. The CDR3 consists of 11 residues. Germline CDR1 and CDR2: DFQATT and SNEGSKA (reference sequence). The CDR3 DNA reads as TGCAGTGCAGGGGGTCAAGAGACCCAGTACTTC. Protein: CSAGGQETQYF.

V usage is TRBV9 and J usage is TRBJ2-7; no reliable D call. Trimming shortened V by 2 bases and J by 0 bases, and 12 bases separated the two germline ends. The CDR3 runs to 15 residues. Germline CDR1 SGDLS, CDR2 YYNGEE. CDR3 protein: CASSVYSPPSYEQYF. CDR3 in DNA: TGTGCCAGCAGCGTTTATAGCCCTCCCTCCTACGAGCAGTACTTC.

The rearrangement links TRBV23-1 to TRBJ1-1; TRBD1 matches at 10 bases. TRBV23-1 qualifies as an ORF whose function is uncertain. The V gene end was trimmed by 6 bases and the J gene end by 1 base; junction bases not matched to a gene: 8. This CDR3 is built from 16 residues. The CDR3 is CASRPTRTGGNTEAFF. CDR3 DNA: TGCGCCAGCAGACCAACGAGGACAGGGGGGAACACTGAAGCTTTCTTT.

The chain employs TRBV19 and TRBJ1-2; 8 bases match TRBD1. The CDR3 totals 13 residues. Germline CDR1 LNHDA, CDR2 SQIVND (reference sequence). After removal of 8 bases from V and 6 bases from J, the junction contained 8 bases not matched to a gene. The CDR3 loop is CASDRTGQHGYTF. In DNA form, the CDR3 reads TGTGCCAGTGATCGGACAGGGCAACATGGCTACACCTTC.

The chain has TRBV27 and TRBJ2-1; TRBD2 might be the D (6 bases). From germline, CDR1 is MNHEY and CDR2 SMNVEV (reference sequence). Trimming removed 6 bases at V and 4 bases at J, with 10 bases between. The CDR3 has 13 residues. CDR3 residues: CASRRGNYNEQFF. The CDR3 coding sequence is TGTGCCAGCAGGCGGGGTAATTACAATGAGCAGTTCTTC.

The rearrangement joins TRBV6-6 to TRBJ1-1; 7 bases agree with TRBD1. Trimming cost V 6 bases and J 1 base; bases outside gene matches: 2. The CDR3 length is 13 residues. From germline, CDR1 is MNHNY and CDR2 SVGAGI (reference sequence). The CDR3 is CASRRQGNTEAFF. CDR3 sequence (DNA): TGTGCCAGCAGACGACAGGGGAACACTGAAGCTTTCTTT.